The sequence of this TCR beta chain was determined in a study of CD4 T cells in relation to SARS-CoV-2 and coronaviruses (dated by TCRdb to about 2021). In terms of the full investigation: The ViraFEST assay cultured PBMCs with antigen for 10 days, then sequenced TCR beta CDR3s to find antigen-specific clonal expansions. At the level of individual TCR clonotypes, the study evaluated whether memory CD4+ T cells crossreact between the spike proteins of SARS-CoV-2 and those of common cold coronaviruses. Patient-derived lymphoblastoid cell lines were used to map the HLA restriction of shared crossreactive spike epitopes. The Adaptive Biotechnologies TCR-sequencing kit was used to sequence samples from a few pre-COVID donors and the naive versus memory experiments, whereas other data were Illumina-based. Expansion assays from other donors in the study were sequenced with a different, Illumina-based TCR-beta assay. An HIV-1 Nef peptide pool or a culture without peptide was used as the negative reference condition. Findings and caveats that apply to the study as a whole: Since the crossreactivity analysis centred on spike protein, crossreactivity against other viral proteins was not assessed. Roughly 60% of donors had memory CD4+ clonotypes that crossrecognized SARS-CoV-2 and at least one common cold coronavirus spike. Because no donor provided both pre-pandemic and post-infection samples, tracing the source of pre-existing responses was limited. Significantly weaker SARS-CoV-2-driven expansion was shown by crossreactive clones than by monoreactive clones, consistent with antigenic imprinting. The study was constrained by small numbers of patients and of tested TCRs.

As regards this clone: Its antigen is unknown. One base away there is no much larger clone; base qualities are not given.

CD4+ T cells from unexposed donors were collected before the COVID-19 pandemic (2011-2018). Following 10 days of culture, the EasySep CD4+ T cell isolation kit was used to isolate CD4+ T cells. Unexposed donor CD4+ T cells were tested for reactivity to SARS-CoV-2 S and N and four common cold coronavirus spike pools, as cell number allowed. Each well received millions of PBMCs, cultured in IMDM supplemented with approximately 4.5% human AB serum and around 9 IU/ml IL-2. Half of the culture medium was replaced with fresh IL-2-containing medium on days 3 and 7. Triplicate replicate wells were generally used for each peptide culture condition. The leukapheresis product used for the unexposed donors was purchased from a commercial source. Ficoll-Paque PLUS gradient centrifugation was used to isolate PBMCs from either whole blood or leukapheresis product. PBMCs were either cryopreserved at -140 degrees C or used fresh in the expansion assay. The QIAamp Micro DNA Kit was used to extract genomic DNA from the CD4+ T cells.

Looking up the germline V gene yields CDR1 MGHRA and CDR2 YSYEKL. The CDR3, cysteine through phenylalanine, is 17 amino acids long. Left in the record is the CDR3 DNA by itself, 51 bases read in frame from the first base. V trim: 2 bases; J trim: 4 bases; unmatched bases: 12. The library was obtained by the immunoSEQ multiplex PCR assay. On the authors' methods: During preprocessing, nonproductive sequences were removed, as were CDR3s that did not start with C, did not end with F or W, or were shorter than 7 amino acids. The MANAFEST web app identified antigen-specific clonotypes based on expansion compared with the reference and other culture wells. To be counted as positive, a clone had to show significant expansion compared with the reference culture, at an FDR below 0.05, in 2 of 3 replicate wells. A further requirement for positive clones was significant expansion compared with all other tandem wells, along with an odds ratio above 5. CDR3 homology was quantified as pairwise Levenshtein distance, calculated with the stringdist R package after three terminal residues were trimmed from each end. TCRdb took this table from immuneACCESS and kept in-frame rearrangements with V and J called. Such tables lack part of the clones; where checked against another copy, unresolved V genes explain under half of the gap, and the rest is unexplained. The DNA was the basis for D and trimming; V, J and clone size are from that table. For this sample the table gives 25,000 to 30,000 clones, of which 74% were detected only once. The top ten clonotypes cover less than 25% of the sample.

This sequence uses TRBV4-1 and TRBJ2-5; 8 bases in between match TRBD1. The sequence was collected from a human donor in good health. The specimen was CD4+ T cells from PBMCs, cultured in vitro. The DNA sequence is given as TGCGCCAGCAGCCAAAGGGGGTACAGGGGGAATAGAGAGACCCAGTACTTC. It encodes CASSQRGYRGNRETQYF.